This T cell receptor (beta chain) was sequenced during a study of blood T cell repertoires in COVID-19. On the study more broadly: The study drew acute and convalescent COVID-19 samples from the United States, Italy and Spain. The cDNA or gDNA used as material had been derived from T cells, B-cell-depleted T cells, or PBMCs.

Authors' analysis steps: Amplified reference gene primers provided the basis for estimating nucleated cell counts. Only in-frame clones appear in the TCRdb table, and some are missing; sequencing was by immunoSEQ multiplex PCR. From that table come the V and J calls and clone size; the DNA was used to work out D and trimming. The sample contains 150,000 to 200,000 clones, roughly four fifths of which appear only once. The V end lost 5 bases, the J end lost 1 base, and 8 bases lay between the germline ends. The CDR3 loop spans 12 amino acids. Germline lookup yields CDR1 SQVTM and CDR2 ANQGSEA. The chain combines TRBV29-1 with TRBJ2-5; D may be TRBD2 (5 bases). The sequencing sample was made of peripheral blood. The clonotype comes from a human donor in a cohort sampled during active COVID-19. DNA for the CDR3: TGCAGCGTTTTAAGCGGCCAAGAGACCCAGTACTTC. Protein sequence: CSVLSGQETQYF.